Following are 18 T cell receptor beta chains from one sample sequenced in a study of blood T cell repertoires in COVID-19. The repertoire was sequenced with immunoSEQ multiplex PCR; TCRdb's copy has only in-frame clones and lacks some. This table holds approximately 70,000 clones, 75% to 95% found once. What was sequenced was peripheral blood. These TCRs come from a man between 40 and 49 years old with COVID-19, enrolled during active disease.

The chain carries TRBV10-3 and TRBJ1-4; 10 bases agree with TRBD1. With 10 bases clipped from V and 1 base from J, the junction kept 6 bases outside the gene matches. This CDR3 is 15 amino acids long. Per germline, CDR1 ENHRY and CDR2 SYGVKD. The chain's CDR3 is CATRTGGGTNEKLFF. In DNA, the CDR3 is TGTGCCACCCGGACAGGGGGTGGAACTAATGAAAAACTGTTTTTT.

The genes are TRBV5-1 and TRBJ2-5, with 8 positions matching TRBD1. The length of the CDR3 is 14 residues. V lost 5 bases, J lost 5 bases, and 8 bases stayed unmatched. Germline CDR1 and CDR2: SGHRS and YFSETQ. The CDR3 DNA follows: TGCGCCAGCAGGAGTGGACAGGGAGTGGAGACCCAGTACTTC. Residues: CASRSGQGVETQYF.

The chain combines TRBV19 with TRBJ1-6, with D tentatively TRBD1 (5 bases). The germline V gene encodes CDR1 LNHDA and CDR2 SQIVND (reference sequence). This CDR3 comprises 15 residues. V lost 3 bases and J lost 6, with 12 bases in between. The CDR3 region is CASSIFGGSNSPLHF. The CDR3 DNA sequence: TGTGCCAGTAGTATCTTCGGGGGTTCTAATTCACCCCTCCACTTT.

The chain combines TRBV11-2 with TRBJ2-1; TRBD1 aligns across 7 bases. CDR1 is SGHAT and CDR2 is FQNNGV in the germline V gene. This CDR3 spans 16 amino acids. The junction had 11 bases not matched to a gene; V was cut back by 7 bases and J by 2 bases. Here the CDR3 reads CASTKTGRYPYNEQFF. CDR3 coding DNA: TGTGCCAGCACCAAGACAGGGCGCTACCCCTACAATGAGCAGTTCTTC. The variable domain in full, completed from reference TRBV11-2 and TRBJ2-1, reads EAGVAQSPRYKIIEKRQSVAFWCNPISGHATLYWYQQILGQGPKLLIQFQNNGVVDDSQLPKDRFSAERLKGVDSTLKIQPAKLEDSAVYLCASTKTGRYPYNEQFFGPGTRLTVL.

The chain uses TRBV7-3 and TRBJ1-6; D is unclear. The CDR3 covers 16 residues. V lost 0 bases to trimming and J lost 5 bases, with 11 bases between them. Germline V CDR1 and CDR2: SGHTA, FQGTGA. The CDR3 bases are TGTGCCAGCAGCTTAACCTCGACTGAAGATAATTCACCCCTCCACTTT. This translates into CASSLTSTEDNSPLHF.

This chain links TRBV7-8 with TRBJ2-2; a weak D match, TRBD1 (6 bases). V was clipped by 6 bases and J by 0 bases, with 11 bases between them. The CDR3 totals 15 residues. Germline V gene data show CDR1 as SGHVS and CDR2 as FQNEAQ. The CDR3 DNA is TGTGCCAGCAGGGTACAGGGCGCGAACACCGGGGAGCTGTTTTTT. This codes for CASRVQGANTGELFF.

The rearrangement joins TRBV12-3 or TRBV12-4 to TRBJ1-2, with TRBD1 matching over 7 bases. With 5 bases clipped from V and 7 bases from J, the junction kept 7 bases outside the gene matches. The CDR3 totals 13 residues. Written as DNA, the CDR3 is TGTGCCAGCAGTCCGCGACAGGGATTTGGCTACACCTTC. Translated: CASSPRQGFGYTF.

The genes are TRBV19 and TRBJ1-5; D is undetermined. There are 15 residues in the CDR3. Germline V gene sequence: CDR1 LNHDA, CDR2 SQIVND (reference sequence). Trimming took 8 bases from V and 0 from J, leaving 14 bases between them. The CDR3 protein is CASAVADYSNQPQHF. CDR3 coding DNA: TGTGCCAGTGCGGTGGCAGACTATAGCAATCAGCCCCAGCATTTT.

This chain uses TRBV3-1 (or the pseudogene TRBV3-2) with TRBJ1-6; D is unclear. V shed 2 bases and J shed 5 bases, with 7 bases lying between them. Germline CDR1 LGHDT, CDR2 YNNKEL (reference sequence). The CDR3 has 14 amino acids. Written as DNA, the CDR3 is TGTGCCAGCAGCCAATTCGGGAATAATTCACCCCTCCACTTT. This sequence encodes CASSQFGNNSPLHF.

As DNA, the CDR3 is TGCGCCAGCAGACCCTCCTTGGGTGGGGGGGCCACCGAGACCCAGTACTTC. Translated, it gives CASRPSLGGGATETQYF. The genes are TRBV5-1 and TRBJ2-5, with D tentatively TRBD2 (7 bases). CDR1 is SGHRS, CDR2 YFSETQ, per germline. The germline V and J ends were trimmed by 5 bases and 5 bases, with 25 bases remaining between them. The CDR3 consists of 17 residues.

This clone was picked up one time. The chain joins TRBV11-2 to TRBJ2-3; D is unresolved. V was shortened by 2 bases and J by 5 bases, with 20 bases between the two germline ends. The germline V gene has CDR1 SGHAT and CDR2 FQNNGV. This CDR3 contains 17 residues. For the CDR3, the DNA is TGTGCCAGCAGCTTAAAGGTCTTAGCCAAGAGAGGAGATACGCAGTATTTT. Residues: CASSLKVLAKRGDTQYF.

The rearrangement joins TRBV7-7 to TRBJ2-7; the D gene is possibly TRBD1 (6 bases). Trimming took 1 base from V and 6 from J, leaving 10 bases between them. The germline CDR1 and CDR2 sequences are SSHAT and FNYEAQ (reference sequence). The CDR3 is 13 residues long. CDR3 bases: TGTGCCAGCAGCTTAGGAATGACAGGCGAGCAGTACTTC. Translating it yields CASSLGMTGEQYF.

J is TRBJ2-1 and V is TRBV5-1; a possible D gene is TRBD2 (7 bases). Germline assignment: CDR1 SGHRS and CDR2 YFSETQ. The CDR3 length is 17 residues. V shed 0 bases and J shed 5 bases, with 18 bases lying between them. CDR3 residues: CASSLADREDSHNEQFF. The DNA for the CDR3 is TGCGCCAGCAGCTTGGCCGATCGGGAGGACAGCCACAATGAGCAGTTCTTC.

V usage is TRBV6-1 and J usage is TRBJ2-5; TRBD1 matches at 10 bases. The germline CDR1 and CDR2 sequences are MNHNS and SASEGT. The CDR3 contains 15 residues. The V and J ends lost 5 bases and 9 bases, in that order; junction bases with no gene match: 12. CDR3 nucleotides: TGTGCCAGCAGTCCCCCACCGGGACAGGGGATACCCCAGTACTTC. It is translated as CASSPPPGQGIPQYF.

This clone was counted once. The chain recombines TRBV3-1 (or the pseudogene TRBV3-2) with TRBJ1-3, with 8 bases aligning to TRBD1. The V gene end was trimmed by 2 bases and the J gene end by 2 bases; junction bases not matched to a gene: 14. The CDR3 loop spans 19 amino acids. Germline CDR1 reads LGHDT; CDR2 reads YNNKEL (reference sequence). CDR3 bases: TGTGCCAGCAGCCAATTCCCTGGGACCGTGGACAGGGCTGGAAACACCATATATTTT. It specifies CASSQFPGTVDRAGNTIYF.

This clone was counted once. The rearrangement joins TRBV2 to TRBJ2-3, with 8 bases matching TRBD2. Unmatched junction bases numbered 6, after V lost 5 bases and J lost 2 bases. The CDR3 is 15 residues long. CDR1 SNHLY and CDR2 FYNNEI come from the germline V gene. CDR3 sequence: CASSSGLAPTDTQYF. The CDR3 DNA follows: TGTGCCAGCAGTTCTGGACTAGCCCCCACAGATACGCAGTATTTT.

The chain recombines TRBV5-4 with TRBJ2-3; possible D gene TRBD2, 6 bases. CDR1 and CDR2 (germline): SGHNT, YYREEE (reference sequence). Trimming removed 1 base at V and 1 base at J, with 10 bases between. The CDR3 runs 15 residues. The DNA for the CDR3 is TGTGCCAGCAGCTTGAGGTGGGGGGGCACAGATACGCAGTATTTT. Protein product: CASSLRWGGTDTQYF.

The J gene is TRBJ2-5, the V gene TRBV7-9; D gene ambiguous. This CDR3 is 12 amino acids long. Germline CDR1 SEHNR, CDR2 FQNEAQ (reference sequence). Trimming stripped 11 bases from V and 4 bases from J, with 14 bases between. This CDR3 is CASDWIRETQYF. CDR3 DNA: TGTGCCTCAGACTGGATCCGAGAGACCCAGTACTTC.